The clone carrying this T cell receptor (beta chain) has a count of ten or more. No antigen is known for it. The sorted Tregs were CD4+CD25+CD127-/low cells. Constant-region reverse primers amplified full-length variable regions, followed by semi-nested Nested Universal Primer A PCR. TCRdb called the 5' RACE reads again in MiXCR, with one record for every CDR3 protein. Seen here are tens of thousands of distinct CDR3 sequences, approximately 22% observed once, and the top ten hold more than 4%. Whole-study results and caveats: Tumor memory CD4+ T cell TCR gene usage was found to cluster with blood and lymph node memory CD4+ cells and with lymph node naive CD4+ cells. Tumor Tregs overlapped most with tumor, then blood, naive CD4+ cells.

The receptor's source is a female donor with breast cancer. Sequenced input: Tregs sorted from blood.

CDR3 sequence reads: CASSQAGVGIGELFF. CDR3 nucleotides: TGCGCCAGCAGCCAAGCGGGAGTGGGCATCGGGGAGCTGTTTTTT. The gene calls are TRBV4-1 and TRBJ2-2; D might be TRBD2 (6 bases). This CDR3 comprises 15 residues. V was shortened by 1 base and J by 7 bases, with 13 bases between the two germline ends. Germline CDR1 and CDR2: MGHRA and YSYEKL.